The text below deals with one TCR beta chain. Original data processing: Reference gene primer amplification gave estimated nucleated cell counts. Measured with immunoSEQ multiplex PCR; TCRdb has only the in-frame clones, and not every one. The V and J calls and the clone size are those of that table, but D and trimming were determined from the DNA. The sample lists some 200,000 clones, around four fifths seen once, with 4.5% to 5.5% in the top ten. Looked up from germline, CDR1 is SQVTM and CDR2 is ANQGSEA. V gave up 4 bases and J gave up 5 bases, with 11 bases separating them. The CDR3 runs to 12 residues. These data originate in a study of blood T cell repertoires in COVID-19. For the study at large: The United States, Italy and Spain were the sources of the acute and convalescent COVID-19 samples. Sample material is recorded as cDNA or gDNA derived from T cells, B-cell-depleted T cells, or PBMCs.

This TCR came from a woman aged 55 to 70 who had recovered from COVID-19. The sample taken for sequencing was peripheral blood. V and J are TRBV29-1 and TRBJ2-5, with a tentative D call TRBD2 (5 bases). For the CDR3, the DNA is TGCAGCGTTGTGCCGGAGGCCGAGACCCAGTACTTC. The encoded protein is CSVVPEAETQYF.